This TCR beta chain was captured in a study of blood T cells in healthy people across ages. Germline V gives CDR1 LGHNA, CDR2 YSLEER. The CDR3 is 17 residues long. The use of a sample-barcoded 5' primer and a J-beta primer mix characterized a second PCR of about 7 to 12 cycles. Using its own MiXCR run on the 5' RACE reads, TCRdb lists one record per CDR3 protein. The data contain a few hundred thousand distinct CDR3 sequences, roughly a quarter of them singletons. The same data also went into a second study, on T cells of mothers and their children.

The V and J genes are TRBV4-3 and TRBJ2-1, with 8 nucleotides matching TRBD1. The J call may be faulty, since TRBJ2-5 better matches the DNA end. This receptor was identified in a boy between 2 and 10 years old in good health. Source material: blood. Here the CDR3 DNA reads TGCGCCAGCAGCCAAGTTACCTACACAGGGGGGCAAGAGACCCAGTACTTC. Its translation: CASSQVTYTGGQETQYF.